This T cell receptor beta chain is drawn from a study of T cell responses to AZD1222 COVID-19 vaccine. This CDR3 region has 16 residues. Looked up from germline, CDR1 is GTSNPN and CDR2 is SVGIG (reference sequence). V shed 2 bases, J shed 0 bases, and the junction held 4 bases outside the gene matches. Only in-frame clones appear in the TCRdb table, and some are missing; sequencing was by immunoSEQ multiplex PCR. The table has around 130,000 clones, roughly 92% seen once; the top ten hold roughly 1%. General study results and limits: Compared with day 0, the breadth and depth of the Spike-specific TCR repertoire rose significantly after two doses of AZD1222. Just a handful of AZD1222 recipients were seropositive at baseline.

About this clone itself: Its antigen is still unknown.

Source: peripheral blood, taken 28 days after the second AZD1222 dose. This sequence joins TRBV30 and TRBJ1-3; 10 bases are a match to TRBD1. The sequence was obtained from an adult who received the AZD1222 COVID-19 vaccine. CDR3 DNA sequence: TGTGCCTGGAGTTGGGGACAGGGGAACTCTGGAAACACCATATATTTT. Translation gives CAWSWGQGNSGNTIYF.